Here is one TCR beta chain with its context. This clonotype was detected once. No antigen is known for it. No much larger clone exists at a distance of one base, and base qualities are not known. On its own, one read is weak support. The junction shows trimming of 1 base on V and 5 bases on J, plus 20 bases between the germline ends. The CDR3 sequence holds 17 residues, the cysteine and phenylalanine included. Left in the record is the CDR3 DNA by itself, 51 bases read in frame from the first base. The germline V gene provides CDR1 SGHTA and CDR2 FQGNSA. RNA was extracted with the RNeasy kit and 0.5 to 1 ug was reverse transcribed using random hexamers. The immunoSEQ multiplex PCR assay, which covers 54 Vbeta and 13 Jbeta segments, was used to amplify TCR beta CDR3 regions. PCR amplification bias was corrected by using a synthetic template baseline for primer optimization and computational correction. The authors processed their data as follows. Reads were annotated to V, D and J genes according to IMGT and were analyzed with immunoSEQ Analyzer, with only productive sequences retained. Clonality was computed as one minus Shannon entropy normalized by log2 of the number of productive unique sequences. For each patient and control, public and private clones were evaluated within the 100 most prevalent clones. Susac-specific clones were defined as absent from healthy and MS cohorts, some 1,000 published viral clones and other ImmuneACCESS disease sequences. The raw public reads went through TCRdb reprocessing: fastp at Q25, MiXCR clone calling, in-frame beta chains kept. Each CDR3 protein gets just one entry, which takes the most common genes and DNA from the rows behind it. These V and J calls derive from TCRdb rather than the authors' analysis. The sample table holds fewer than 80,000 distinct CDR3 sequences, of which approximately 95% were seen once. In total, the top ten clones hold approximately 0.25% of the sample.

High-throughput TCR beta sequencing profiled peripheral blood CD8+ and CD4+ T cells from healthy donors, Susac syndrome patients and multiple sclerosis patients. Healthy donors were included as age- and sex-matched controls. Bulk CD8+ and CD4+ T cells were purified magnetically by negative isolation, whereas CD8+ TEMRA cells were enriched by FACS. Blood was collected in EDTA tubes and processed within 24 hours, with PBMCs isolated through density gradient centrifugation. PBMCs intended for TCR sequencing were frozen in liquid nitrogen and were later thawed in a 37 degrees C water bath. The sorted or isolated CD4+, CD8+ and CD8+ TEMRA cells reached a purity of at least 90%. The sample originates from a study of CD8 T cells in Susac syndrome (dated by TCRdb to about 2019). Context from the whole study: Whether CD8+ T cell activation and differentiation in Susac syndrome was antigen driven was tested using repertoire sequencing. CD8+ T cell repertoire clonality was compared between over 9 healthy donors, roughly 14 Susac syndrome patients and 15 multiple sclerosis patients. Study-wide findings and limitations: The study acknowledged that relatively few individuals were included in the TCR sequencing and HLA analysis.

This receptor was obtained from a human donor in good health. The source material was CD8+ T cells from PBMCs. The chain uses TRBV7-2 and TRBJ1-1, with TRBD1 tentatively as D gene (5 bases match). The CDR3 corresponds to CASSLVGVAAGQTEAFF. The nucleotide sequence reads as follows: TGTGCCAGCAGCTTAGTCGGGGTTGCGGCAGGGCAAACTGAAGCTTTCTTT.